This TCR beta chain was captured by sequencing in a study of shared clonotypes between healthy human individuals. The method was immunoSEQ multiplex PCR; TCRdb's version includes in-frame clones alone and lacks a portion of them. The repertoire holds about 2.4 million clones, with around nine tenths as singletons. About this clone itself: Its antigen is currently unknown.

Notes on the study in general: An anticipated effect of sequencing depth on clonotype sharing among donors was recognized.

Germline V gene data show CDR1 as SGHDT and CDR2 as YYEEEE. V lost 4 bases to trimming and J lost 8 bases, with 7 bases between them. The CDR3 has 11 residues. The rearrangement uses TRBV5-6 and TRBJ2-4; D might be TRBD2 (5 bases). The specimen was naive CD4+ T cells sorted from blood. Subset of the sample: CD45RA+ positively selected. The sequence derives from a man aged 18 to 35 in good health. The CDR3 region is CASSVGDIQYF. Written as DNA, the CDR3 is TGTGCCAGCAGCGTCGGGGACATTCAGTACTTC.